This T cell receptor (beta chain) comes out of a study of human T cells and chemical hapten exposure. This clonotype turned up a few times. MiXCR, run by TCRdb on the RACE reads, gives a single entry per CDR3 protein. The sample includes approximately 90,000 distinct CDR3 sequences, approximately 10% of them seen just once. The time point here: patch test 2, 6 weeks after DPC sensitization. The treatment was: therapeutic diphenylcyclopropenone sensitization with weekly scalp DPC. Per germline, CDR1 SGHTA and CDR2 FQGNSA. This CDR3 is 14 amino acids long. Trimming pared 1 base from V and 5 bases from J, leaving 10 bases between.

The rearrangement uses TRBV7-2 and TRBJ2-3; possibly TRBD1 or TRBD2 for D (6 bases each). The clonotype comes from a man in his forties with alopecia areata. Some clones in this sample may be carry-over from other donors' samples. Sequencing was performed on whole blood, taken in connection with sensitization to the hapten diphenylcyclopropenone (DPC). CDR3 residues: CASSLEGGKDTQYF. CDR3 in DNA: TGTGCCAGCAGCTTAGAAGGGGGGAAAGATACGCAGTATTTT.